This TCR beta chain was identified during a study of CXCR3-negative and CXCR3-positive naive CD8 T cells. Whole-study findings and limits: Both naive subsets, CXCR3-negative and CXCR3-positive, displayed similar TRBV-TRBJ usage, unlike memory cells. Cryopreservation partially decreased CXCR3 expression, and most assays used fresh PBMCs.

All TRB cDNA libraries came from 5' RACE performed with UMI labels. Using the 5' RACE reads, TCRdb records one entry per CDR3 protein without DNA. The sample data list roughly 70,000 distinct CDR3 sequences. Details on this clonotype: The antigen is unknown.

Looked up from germline, CDR1 is MNHEY and CDR2 is SVGEGT. The CDR3 is made up of 13 amino acids. The material sequenced was naive CXCR3- CD8+ T cells from blood. Sample subset: CD45RO-CCR7+CD27+CD95- naive CD8+ T cells lacking CXCR3 (TNR3-). V and J are TRBV6-2 or TRBV6-3 and TRBJ1-1; absent DNA, TCRdb's TRBD1 call cannot be checked. The TCR sequence derives from a human donor in good health. Some clones in this sample may be carry-over from other donors' samples. The CDR3 here is CASSRGENTEAFF.